Listed below are T cell receptor beta chains from one sample, sequenced in a study of vaccination and CD4 T cells after COVID-19. Their antigens are not known. TCRdb recomputed calls from the PCR reads with MiXCR, one row per CDR3 protein. Of about 16,000 distinct CDR3 sequences listed, approximately 54% are singletons. The sequenced sample consisted of CD4+ T cells from blood, cultured in vitro. Source of these receptors: a human donor who had recovered from COVID-19. Both conserved end residues are part of each CDR3. A D gene is named only where the DNA matches it firmly. Clone size, where shown, is once, few, many, or a class for clones that have expanded.

v_call	j_call	d_call	clone_size	cdr3_nt	cdr3_aa
TRBV20-1	TRBJ1-3	.	.	TGCAGTGCTGAAGGTTTCGGCTACTCTGGAAACACCATATATTTT	CSAEGFGYSGNTIYF
TRBV10-3	TRBJ1-5	.	few	TGTGCCATCAGTGAATCAGGGTACCAGCCCCAGCATTTT	CAISESGYQPQHF
TRBV2	TRBJ2-5	.	.	TGTGCCAGCAGTGAAGCAGAGGGGACGATAACGCAAGAGACCCAGTACTTC	CASSEAEGTITQETQYF
TRBV6-4	TRBJ1-6	.	few	TGTGCCAGCAGTGAATCGGGAGGTTCACCCCTCCACTTT	CASSESGGSPLHF
TRBV20-1	TRBJ1-2	.	few	TGCAGTGCTAGACGTTGGGAGAACAGAGATGGCTACACCTTC	CSARRWENRDGYTF
TRBV11-2	TRBJ2-7	.	.	TGTGCCAGCAGCAAGCAACTAGCCGCCGAGCAGTACTTC	CASSKQLAAEQYF
TRBV20-1	TRBJ2-3	TRBD2	.	TGCAGTGCCCGACTAGCGGGAGGCACAGATACGCAGTATTTT	CSARLAGGTDTQYF
TRBV20-1	TRBJ1-2	TRBD1	.	TGCAGTGTGGAACAGGGGCGCTATGGTGGCTACACCTTC	CSVEQGRYGGYTF
TRBV15	TRBJ1-5	TRBD1	few	TGTGCCACCAGCAGAGATCAGCGGACAGGGAAGAGTTATCAGCCCCAGCATTTT	CATSRDQRTGKSYQPQHF
TRBV7-2	TRBJ1-2	.	few	TGTGCCAGCAGCCCGGGGGCGCAAGGCTACACCTTC	CASSPGAQGYTF
TRBV5-1	TRBJ1-1	.	.	TGCGCCAGCAGCTTGGCTCTGGGGAGTACTGAAGCTTTCTTT	CASSLALGSTEAFF
TRBV5-1	TRBJ2-2	.	.	TGCGCCAGCAGCTTGGAGGGCGGGAACACCGGGGAGCTGTTTTTT	CASSLEGGNTGELFF
TRBV20-1	TRBJ2-5	.	once	TGCAGTGCTACTAACGTGACCCAGTACTTC	CSATNVTQYF
TRBV12-5	TRBJ1-6	.	few	TGTGCTAGTGGACAGGGAGTAGTCTCACCCCTCCACTTT	CASGQGVVSPLHF
TRBV20-1	TRBJ1-4	TRBD1	.	TGCAGTGCTTACCCGACAGGGATTAGTGAAAAACTGTTTTTT	CSAYPTGISEKLFF
TRBV7-2	TRBJ2-1	TRBD2	.	TGTGCCAGCACCCACAGTGGGGCTAGCGGGTTGTTAGAGCAGTTCTTC	CASTHSGASGLLEQFF
TRBV5-5	TRBJ2-3	TRBD2	.	TGTGCCAGCAGCCGGACTAGCGGGGGCACAGATACGCAGTATTTT	CASSRTSGGTDTQYF
TRBV7-2	TRBJ1-1	TRBD1	.	TGTGCCAGCAGCTTTACCGGGACAGTTGAAGCTTTCTTT	CASSFTGTVEAFF
TRBV21-1	TRBJ2-3	.	few	TGTGCCAGCAGCAAAGCTAATCAGGGCCAAGATACGCAGTATTTT	CASSKANQGQDTQYF
TRBV20-1	TRBJ2-3	.	.	TGCAGTGCTAGTTTCTCAAACACAGATACGCAGTATTTT	CSASFSNTDTQYF
TRBV2	TRBJ2-6	.	.	TGTGCCAGCACAGGATCTGGGGTCAACGTCCTGACTTTC	CASTGSGVNVLTF
TRBV12-3/TRBV12-4	TRBJ1-1	.	.	TGTGCCAGCAGTCCGCGTGGATGGGGGAACACTGAAGCTTTCTTT	CASSPRGWGNTEAFF
TRBV2	TRBJ1-5	.	.	TGTGCCAGCAGTGCTAGGGGGGCGTACATCAATCAGCCCCAGCATTTT	CASSARGAYINQPQHF
TRBV19	TRBJ1-5	.	.	TGTGCCAGTCGAATCTGGGGCAATCAGCCCCAGCATTTT	CASRIWGNQPQHF
TRBV2	TRBJ1-5	TRBD1	.	TGTGCCAGCAAGTTTTGGGACAGGGACTCTTTCCAGCATTTT	CASKFWDRDSFQHF
TRBV7-2	TRBJ2-3	.	few	TGTGCCAGCAGCTTACCGCAGGTCCAAGTGGGTACGCAGTATTTT	CASSLPQVQVGTQYF
TRBV5-4	TRBJ2-4	TRBD1	.	TGTGCCAGCAGCTGGGGGACAGACCTAGCCAAAAACATTCAGTACTTC	CASSWGTDLAKNIQYF
TRBV20-1	TRBJ1-2	.	few	TGCAGTGTCGCGGACTTAGCTAACTATGGCTACACCTTC	CSVADLANYGYTF
TRBV18	TRBJ1-2	TRBD1	.	TGTGCCAGCTCACCACCGGGGTCTTGGACAGGTTTTAACTATGGCTACACCTTC	CASSPPGSWTGFNYGYTF
TRBV7-3	TRBJ1-1	.	.	TGTGCCAGCAGCCCCCAGGGTGAACGGAATGAAGCTTTCTTT	CASSPQGERNEAFF
TRBV15	TRBJ2-7	TRBD2	.	TGTGCCACCAGCAAGGGGAGGACTAGCGGAACCTACGAGCAGTACTTC	CATSKGRTSGTYEQYF
TRBV2	TRBJ1-5	.	few	TGTGCCAGCAGCGTCGACTCTCTGGGCAGTCAGCCCCAGCATTTT	CASSVDSLGSQPQHF
TRBV20-1	TRBJ2-5	TRBD2	.	TGCAGTGCTAGAGAGGAGGGAGGGGTTGGAGAGACCCAGTACTTC	CSAREEGGVGETQYF
TRBV6-2/TRBV6-3	TRBJ2-1	TRBD2	.	TGTGCCGGAAGGACTAGCGGCTACAATGAGCAGTTCTTC	CAGRTSGYNEQFF
TRBV10-1	TRBJ2-7	.	.	TGCGCCAGCAGCAGAAAAACAATGCAGGAGTCTTCCTACGAGCAGTACTTC	CASSRKTMQESSYEQYF
TRBV18	TRBJ2-3	.	.	TGTGCCAGCTCACCACCGTGGACTAGCACAGATACGCAGTATTTT	CASSPPWTSTDTQYF
TRBV20-1	TRBJ1-4	TRBD1	.	TGCAGTGCCAAGACAGGGTTGGTAACTAATGAAAAACTGTTTTTT	CSAKTGLVTNEKLFF
TRBV5-1	TRBJ1-6	.	.	TGCGCCAGCAGTTTGAAGGCGGATTCACCCCTCCACTTT	CASSLKADSPLHF
TRBV14	TRBJ2-7	.	.	TGTGCCAGCAGCCAAATCTTTTCGTTCGAGCAGTACTTC	CASSQIFSFEQYF
TRBV18	TRBJ2-5	.	once	TGTGCCAGTTCTCGAACCCAAGAGACCCAGTACTTC	CASSRTQETQYF
TRBV10-3	TRBJ1-1	.	.	TGTGCCATCAGTGCCCCCGCGAAGGCCGAAGCTTTCTTT	CAISAPAKAEAFF
TRBV20-1	TRBJ2-5	.	.	TGCAGTGCTAGAGCTCCAGGACATCAGGGGACCCAGTACTTC	CSARAPGHQGTQYF
TRBV20-1	TRBJ2-2	.	.	TGCAGTGCTAGAACCGGCGGGCGGACCGGGGAGCTGTTTTTT	CSARTGGRTGELFF
TRBV20-1	TRBJ1-6	.	.	TGCAGTGCCACAACCCACACACAGTCACCCCTCCACTTT	CSATTHTQSPLHF
TRBV7-2	TRBJ1-1	.	few	TGTGCCAGCAGCTTACAGCCGAACACTGAAGCTTTCTTT	CASSLQPNTEAFF
TRBV28	TRBJ1-1	TRBD1	.	TGTGCCAGCTACCCAGGGGGTCTTCACACTGAAGCTTTCTTT	CASYPGGLHTEAFF
TRBV6-1	TRBJ1-2	.	.	TGTGCCAGCAGCCCTGACGGAACCTATGGCTACACCTTC	CASSPDGTYGYTF
TRBV7-9	TRBJ2-1	TRBD2	.	TGTGCCAGCAAAGCGGGGGTTAGCTCCTACAATGAGCAGTTCTTC	CASKAGVSSYNEQFF
TRBV20-1	TRBJ1-2	TRBD1	.	TGCAGTGCCGCAGGACAGGGTGTTTTCGGCTACACCTTC	CSAAGQGVFGYTF
TRBV20-1	TRBJ1-2	.	.	TGCAGTGCGCTAACGGGACTCAAGGGCGGGAGCTACACCTTC	CSALTGLKGGSYTF
TRBV27	TRBJ2-1	TRBD1	.	TGTGCCAGCAGCCGTCAGGGGGCGGCGAATGAGCAGTTCTTC	CASSRQGAANEQFF
TRBV20-1	TRBJ2-1	TRBD2	.	TGCAGTGCTAGTTTACTAGCGGGGGCCAATGAGCAGTTCTTC	CSASLLAGANEQFF
TRBV20-1	TRBJ1-2	.	.	TGCAGTGCCGATTATTCATTTGGGAGCTACACCTTC	CSADYSFGSYTF
TRBV6-1	TRBJ1-6	.	.	TGTGCCAGCAGCCTAACAATCCCCGGGGGGAGCTATAATTCACCCCTCCACTTT	CASSLTIPGGSYNSPLHF
TRBV6-2/TRBV6-3	TRBJ1-2	.	.	TGTGCCAGCAGTTTTTCCGCCGGGGGGATTGACTATGGCTACACCTTC	CASSFSAGGIDYGYTF
TRBV20-1	TRBJ2-1	TRBD2	.	TGCAGTGCTAGCGAGACTAGCGGGGGCCCCGAGGCCGGTGAGCAGTTCTTC	CSASETSGGPEAGEQFF
TRBV5-4	TRBJ2-1	.	few	TGTGCCAGCAGCTTACGGACTGTCTACAATGAGCAGTTCTTC	CASSLRTVYNEQFF
TRBV3-1	TRBJ1-6	.	.	TGTGCCAGCAGCCCCACAGGGACTTCACCCCTCCACTTT	CASSPTGTSPLHF
TRBV6-1	TRBJ2-5	.	.	TGTGCCACCCAAAGGGGGGGTACGGAGACCCAGTACTTC	CATQRGGTETQYF